These 16 T cell receptor beta chains originate from one sample sequenced in a study of blood T cell repertoires in COVID-19. Using immunoSEQ multiplex PCR, the repertoire was profiled, and TCRdb retains in-frame clones only, with some absent. Here the sample spans a few hundred thousand clones, roughly 90% being singletons. Sequenced material: peripheral blood. These receptors were collected from a woman between 45 and 65 years old with active or convalescent COVID-19.

This chain uses TRBV27 with TRBJ1-2, with 7 positions matching TRBD1. The J segment lost 7 bases and the V segment lost 6 bases, leaving 8 bases of the junction unmatched. The CDR3 is 13 amino acids. The germline CDR1 and CDR2 sequences are MNHEY and SMNVEV (reference sequence). DNA of the CDR3: TGTGCCAGCAGGAGTTGGCAGGGGGGTGGCTACACCTTC. This codes for CASRSWQGGGYTF.

The chain joins TRBV6-6 to TRBJ1-3; D is ambiguous. The CDR3 has 15 amino acids. V gave up 5 bases and J gave up 0 bases, with 11 bases separating them. Germline CDR1 reads MNHNY; CDR2 reads SVGAGI (reference sequence). The CDR3 region is CASSPSGNSGNTIYF. The CDR3 bases are TGTGCCAGCAGTCCCTCGGGTAACTCTGGAAACACCATATATTTT.

The chain combines TRBV27 with TRBJ2-2; a weak D match, TRBD1 (6 bases). Germline CDR1 is MNHEY and CDR2 is SMNVEV (reference sequence). Trimming shortened V by 2 bases and J by 7 bases, and 11 bases separated the two germline ends. The CDR3 sequence is 14 residues long. CDR3 sequence: CASSLKQGGGELFF. The DNA of the CDR3 is TGTGCCAGCAGTTTAAAACAGGGTGGCGGGGAGCTGTTTTTT.

This chain links TRBV7-8 with TRBJ2-3; D uncertain. The germline CDR1 and CDR2 sequences are SGHVS and FQNEAQ. This CDR3 is built from 15 residues. V lost 5 bases and J lost 1, with 13 bases in between. The CDR3 here is CASSLAEVGTDTQYF. As DNA, the CDR3 is TGTGCCAGCAGCCTGGCAGAGGTAGGCACAGATACGCAGTATTTT.

The chain has TRBV6-1 and TRBJ2-5; 8 bases match TRBD1. Losses at the gene ends were 2 bases for V and 2 bases for J; bases not matched to a gene: 4. CDR1 is MNHNS and CDR2 is SASEGT in the germline V gene. The CDR3 is made up of 15 amino acids. The CDR3 loop is CASSEWGQDQETQYF. CDR3 DNA sequence: TGTGCCAGCAGTGAATGGGGACAGGATCAAGAGACCCAGTACTTC.

This chain joins TRBV28 and TRBJ1-2, with D possibly TRBD1 on 5 matching bases. Per the germline V gene, CDR1 is MDHEN and CDR2 is SYDVKM. The ends were cut back, 6 bases at V and 5 bases at J, with 19 bases in the middle. The CDR3 loop spans 15 amino acids. The CDR3 sequence is CASSLLLGGRYGYTF. The CDR3 DNA sequence: TGTGCCAGCAGCCTTTTACTGGGGGGGAGGTATGGCTACACCTTC.

The genes are TRBV7-3 and TRBJ1-1; 10 bases are shared with TRBD1. Germline trimming cut 5 bases from V and 5 bases from J; bases unmatched to any gene: 8. The length of the CDR3 is 15 residues. Germline CDR1 reads SGHTA; CDR2 reads FQGTGA. The chain's CDR3 is CASSLRQGAGTEAFF. DNA of the CDR3: TGTGCCAGCAGCCTGCGACAGGGGGCGGGTACTGAAGCTTTCTTT. The complete variable domain, with remaining parts taken from reference TRBV7-3 and TRBJ1-1, reads GAGVSQTPSNKVTEKGKYVELRCDPISGHTALYWYRQSLGQGPEFLIYFQGTGAADDSGLPNDRFFAVRPEGSVSTLKIQRTERGDSAVYLCASSLRQGAGTEAFFGQGTRLTVV.

The chain recombines TRBV19 with TRBJ1-1; D remains ambiguous. V was clipped by 0 bases and J by 1 base, with 6 bases between them. CDR1 is LNHDA and CDR2 is SQIVND in the germline V gene (reference sequence). This CDR3 has 14 amino acids. CDR3 DNA: TGTGCCAGTAGTATAGACAGGTGGAACACTGAAGCTTTCTTT. Translating gives CASSIDRWNTEAFF. Supplemented by reference TRBV19 and TRBJ1-1, the full variable domain reads DGGITQSPKYLFRKEGQNVTLSCEQNLNHDAMYWYRQDPGQGLRLIYYSQIVNDFQKGDIAEGYSVSREKKESFPLTVTSAQKNPTAFYLCASSIDRWNTEAFFGQGTRLTVV.

The V call is TRBV30, the J call TRBJ2-3; 11 bases map to TRBD2. Germline V gene data show CDR1 as GTSNPN and CDR2 as SVGIG (reference sequence). The CDR3 runs to 16 residues. The J segment lost 5 bases and the V segment lost 4 bases, leaving 11 bases of the junction unmatched. For the CDR3, the DNA is TGTGCCTGGAAAGCATTAGGACTAGCGGGTGTAGATACGCAGTATTTT. Residues: CAWKALGLAGVDTQYF.

The CDR3 DNA follows: TGTGCCAGTAGTATGAACTTTGCTAGCGGGTCGATCACAGATACGCAGTATTTT. Its translation: CASSMNFASGSITDTQYF. V usage is TRBV19 and J usage is TRBJ2-3; 8 bases fit TRBD2. The CDR3 has 18 residues. J was trimmed by 2 bases and V by 3 bases; bases with no gene match: 13. Germline CDR1 and CDR2: LNHDA and SQIVND (reference sequence).

V and J are TRBV6-5 and TRBJ1-1; 8 bases line up with TRBD1. Germline loops: CDR1 MNHEY, CDR2 SVGAGI. The CDR3 is 15 amino acids. Losses at the gene ends were 5 bases for V and 4 bases for J; bases not matched to a gene: 9. The CDR3 spells CASSTGQGRATEAFF. In DNA form, the CDR3 reads TGTGCCAGCAGTACTGGACAGGGCAGGGCCACTGAAGCTTTCTTT.

The V and J genes are TRBV10-2 and TRBJ2-7, with D perhaps matching TRBD2 (6 bases). Trimming left V 5 bases short and J 6 bases short, with 23 bases between. CDR3 length equals 16 residues. Germline V CDR1 and CDR2: WSHSY, SAAADI. CDR3 region: CASSLGRLASPREQYF. The CDR3 DNA reads TGCGCCAGCAGTCTCGGCCGGCTAGCGTCCCCTCGCGAGCAGTACTTC.

This clone was recorded a few times. This chain joins TRBV30 and TRBJ1-2, with D maybe TRBD1 (5 bases). The germline V gene has CDR1 GTSNPN and CDR2 SVGIG (reference sequence). Trimming took off 2 bases at V and 6 bases at J, with 13 bases between the two ends. The CDR3 covers 13 residues. The CDR3 DNA follows: TGTGCCTGGAGTCGAAGGGACTTTAATGGCTACACCTTC. It encodes CAWSRRDFNGYTF.

The chain carries TRBV5-6 and TRBJ1-4; perhaps TRBD1 as D (5 bases). The ends were cut back, 5 bases at V and 8 bases at J, with 13 bases in the middle. CDR1 SGHDT and CDR2 YYEEEE come from the germline V gene. This CDR3 spans 13 amino acids. CDR3 loop: CASSRGIEEKLFF. In DNA form, the CDR3 reads TGTGCCAGCAGTAGGGGAATTGAGGAAAAACTGTTTTTT.

This rearrangement joins TRBV24-1 to TRBJ2-1; D gene ambiguous. Germline loops: CDR1 KGHDR, CDR2 SFDVKD. Deletions cut 3 bases from V and 9 bases from J, with 8 bases between. The CDR3 runs to 12 residues. In DNA form, the CDR3 reads TGTGCCACCAGTGATATCTCGAGTGAGCAGTTCTTC. Protein: CATSDISSEQFF.

This chain joins TRBV27 and TRBJ1-2, with TRBD1 matching 8 bases. This CDR3 is 15 amino acids long. Germline loops: CDR1 MNHEY, CDR2 SMNVEV (reference sequence). V lost 2 bases, J lost 5 bases, and 7 bases stayed unmatched. The CDR3 DNA reads TGTGCCAGCAGTTTAACAGGGGGAGGGATATATGGCTACACCTTC. Translating it yields CASSLTGGGIYGYTF.